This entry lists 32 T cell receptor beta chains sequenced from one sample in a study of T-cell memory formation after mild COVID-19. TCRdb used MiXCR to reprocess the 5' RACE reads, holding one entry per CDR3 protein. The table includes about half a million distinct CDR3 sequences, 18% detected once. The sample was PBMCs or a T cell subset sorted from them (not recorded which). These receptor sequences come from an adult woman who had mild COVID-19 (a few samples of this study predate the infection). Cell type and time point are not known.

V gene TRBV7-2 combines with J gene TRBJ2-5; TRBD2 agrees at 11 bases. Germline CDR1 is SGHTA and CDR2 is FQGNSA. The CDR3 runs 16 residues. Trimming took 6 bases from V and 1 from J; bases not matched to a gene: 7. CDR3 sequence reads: CASRPRLAGLQETQYF. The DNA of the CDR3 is TGTGCCAGCAGACCAAGACTAGCGGGACTCCAAGAGACCCAGTACTTC. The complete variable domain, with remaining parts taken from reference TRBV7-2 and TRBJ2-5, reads GAGVSQSPSNKVTEKGKDVELRCDPISGHTALYWYRQSLGQGLEFLIYFQGNSAPDKSGLPSDRFSAERTGGSVSTLTIQRTQQEDSAVYLCASRPRLAGLQETQYFGPGTRLLVL.

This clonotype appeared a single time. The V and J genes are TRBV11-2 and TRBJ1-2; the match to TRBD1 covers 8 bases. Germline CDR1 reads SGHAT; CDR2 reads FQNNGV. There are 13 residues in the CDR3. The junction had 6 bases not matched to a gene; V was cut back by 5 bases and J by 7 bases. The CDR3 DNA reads TGTGCCAGCAGCACGACAGGGGCGGTTGGCTACACCTTC. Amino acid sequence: CASSTTGAVGYTF.

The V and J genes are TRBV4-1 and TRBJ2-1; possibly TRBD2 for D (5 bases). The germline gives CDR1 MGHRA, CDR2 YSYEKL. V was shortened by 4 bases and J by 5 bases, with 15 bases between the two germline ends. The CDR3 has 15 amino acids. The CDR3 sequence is CASSPSGMNDNEQFF. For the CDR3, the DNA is TGCGCCAGCAGCCCGAGCGGTATGAACGACAATGAGCAGTTCTTC.

CDR3 in DNA: TGTGCCAGCTCACTCCCCTACGGTCGTACTGAAGCTTTCTTT. Protein product: CASSLPYGRTEAFF. The gene calls are TRBV18 and TRBJ1-1; no firm D call. Per germline, CDR1 KGHSH and CDR2 LQKENI. Trimming removed 4 bases at V and 5 bases at J, with 14 bases between. This CDR3 spans 14 amino acids.

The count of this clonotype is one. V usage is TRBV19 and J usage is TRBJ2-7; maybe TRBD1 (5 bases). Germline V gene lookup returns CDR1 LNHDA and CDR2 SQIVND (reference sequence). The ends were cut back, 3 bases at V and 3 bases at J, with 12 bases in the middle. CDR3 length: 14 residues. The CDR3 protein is CASSIGRQSYEQYF. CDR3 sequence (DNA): TGTGCCAGTAGTATTGGAAGACAGAGCTACGAGCAGTACTTC. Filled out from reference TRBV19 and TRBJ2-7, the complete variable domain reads DGGITQSPKYLFRKEGQNVTLSCEQNLNHDAMYWYRQDPGQGLRLIYYSQIVNDFQKGDIAEGYSVSREKKESFPLTVTSAQKNPTAFYLCASSIGRQSYEQYFGPGTRLTVT.

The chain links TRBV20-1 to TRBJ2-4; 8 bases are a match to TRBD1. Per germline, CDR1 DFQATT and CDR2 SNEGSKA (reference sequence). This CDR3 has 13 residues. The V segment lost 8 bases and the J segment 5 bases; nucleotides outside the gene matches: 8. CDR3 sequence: CSRNGQGQNIQYF. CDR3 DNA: TGCAGTCGGAATGGACAGGGCCAAAACATTCAGTACTTC.

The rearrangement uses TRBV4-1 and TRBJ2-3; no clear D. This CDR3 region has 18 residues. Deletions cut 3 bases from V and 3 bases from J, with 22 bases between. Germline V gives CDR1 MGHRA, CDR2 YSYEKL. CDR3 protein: CASSQLDSSLVDTDTQYF. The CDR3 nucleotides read TGCGCCAGCAGCCAGCTTGACTCCTCCCTAGTGGATACAGATACGCAGTATTTT.

The CDR3 region has the DNA TGCGCCAGCAGTGATATTAGACAGGGGGAAGGGGATACGCAGTATTTT. Encoded protein: CASSDIRQGEGDTQYF. V gene TRBV10-2 combines with J gene TRBJ2-3; 9 bases map to TRBD1. The junction had 10 bases not matched to a gene; V was cut back by 3 bases and J by 6 bases. CDR1 is WSHSY, CDR2 SAAADI, per germline. This CDR3 region has 16 residues.

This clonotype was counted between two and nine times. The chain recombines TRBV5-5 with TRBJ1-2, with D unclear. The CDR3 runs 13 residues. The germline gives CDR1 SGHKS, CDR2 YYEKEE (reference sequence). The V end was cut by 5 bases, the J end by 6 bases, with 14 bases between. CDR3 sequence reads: CASRLIEGNGYTF. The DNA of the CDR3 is TGTGCCAGCAGGTTAATAGAGGGCAATGGCTACACCTTC.

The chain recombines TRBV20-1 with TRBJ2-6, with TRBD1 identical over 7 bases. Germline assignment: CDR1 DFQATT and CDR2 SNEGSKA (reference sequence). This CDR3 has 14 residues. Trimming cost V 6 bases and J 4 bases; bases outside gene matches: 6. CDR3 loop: CSATTGSGANVLTF. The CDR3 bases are TGCAGTGCCACGACAGGGTCGGGGGCCAACGTCCTGACTTTC.

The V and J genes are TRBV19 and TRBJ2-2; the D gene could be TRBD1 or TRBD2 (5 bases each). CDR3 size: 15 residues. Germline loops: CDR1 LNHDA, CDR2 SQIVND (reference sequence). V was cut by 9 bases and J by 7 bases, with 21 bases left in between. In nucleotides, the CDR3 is TGTGCCAGGACCCACGGGGCAGCTGGTATCGGGGAGCTGTTTTTT. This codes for CARTHGAAGIGELFF.

The CDR3 loop is CASSLGTGNSEQYF. The CDR3 bases are TGTGCCAGCAGCCTCGGGACAGGGAACTCCGAGCAGTACTTC. This chain joins TRBV3-1 and TRBJ2-7, with 9 bases matching TRBD1. This CDR3 comprises 14 residues. The germline V gene has CDR1 LGHDT and CDR2 YNNKEL (reference sequence). V trimming: 4 bases; J trimming: 6 bases; junction bases outside the gene matches: 7.

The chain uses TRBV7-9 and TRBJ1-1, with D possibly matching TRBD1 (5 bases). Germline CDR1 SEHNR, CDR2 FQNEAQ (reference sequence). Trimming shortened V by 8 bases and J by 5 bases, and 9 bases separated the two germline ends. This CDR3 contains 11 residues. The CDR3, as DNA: TGTGCCAGCTTCCAGGGTACTGAAGCTTTCTTT. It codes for CASFQGTEAFF.

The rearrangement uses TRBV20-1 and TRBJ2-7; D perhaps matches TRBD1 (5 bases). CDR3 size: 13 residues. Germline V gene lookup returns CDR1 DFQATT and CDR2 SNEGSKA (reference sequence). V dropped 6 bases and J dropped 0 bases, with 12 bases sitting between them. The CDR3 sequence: CSAVQDISYEQYF. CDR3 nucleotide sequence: TGCAGTGCCGTCCAGGACATCTCCTACGAGCAGTACTTC.

CDR3 in amino acids: CSVEGTGEVEAFF. CDR3 nucleotide sequence: TGCAGCGTTGAAGGGACAGGGGAGGTTGAAGCTTTCTTT. This chain joins TRBV29-1 and TRBJ1-1; 9 positions match TRBD1. The germline V gene has CDR1 SQVTM and CDR2 ANQGSEA. J was trimmed by 7 bases and V by 1 base; bases with no gene match: 4. This CDR3 spans 13 amino acids.

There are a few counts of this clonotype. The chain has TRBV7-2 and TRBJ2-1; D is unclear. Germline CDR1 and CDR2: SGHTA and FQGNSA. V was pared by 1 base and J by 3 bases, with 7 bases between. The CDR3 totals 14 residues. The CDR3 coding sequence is TGTGCCAGCAGCTTAGGGCGGAACTACAATGAGCAGTTCTTC. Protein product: CASSLGRNYNEQFF.

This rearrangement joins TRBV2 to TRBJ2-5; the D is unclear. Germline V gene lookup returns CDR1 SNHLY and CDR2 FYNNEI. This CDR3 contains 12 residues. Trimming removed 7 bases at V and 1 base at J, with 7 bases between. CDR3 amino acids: CASMGGQETQYF. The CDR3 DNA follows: TGTGCCAGCATGGGCGGCCAAGAGACCCAGTACTTC.

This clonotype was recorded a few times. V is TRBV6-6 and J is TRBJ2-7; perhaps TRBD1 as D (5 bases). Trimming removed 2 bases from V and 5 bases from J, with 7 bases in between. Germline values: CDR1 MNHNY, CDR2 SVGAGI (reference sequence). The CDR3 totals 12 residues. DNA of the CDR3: TGTGCCAGCAGTTACAGGGGCCACGAGCAGTACTTC. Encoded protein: CASSYRGHEQYF.

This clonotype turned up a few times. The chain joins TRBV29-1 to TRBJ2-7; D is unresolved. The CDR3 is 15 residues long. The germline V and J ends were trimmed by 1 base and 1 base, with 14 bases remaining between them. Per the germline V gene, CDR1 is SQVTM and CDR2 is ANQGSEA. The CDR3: CSVEALGSESYEQYF. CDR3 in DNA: TGCAGCGTTGAAGCCCTGGGCAGCGAGTCCTACGAGCAGTACTTC.

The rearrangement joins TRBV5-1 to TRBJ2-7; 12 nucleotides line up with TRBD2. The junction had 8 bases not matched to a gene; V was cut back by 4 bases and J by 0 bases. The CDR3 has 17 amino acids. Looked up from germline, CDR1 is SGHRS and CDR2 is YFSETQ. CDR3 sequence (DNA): TGCGCCAGCAGCCCGTGGGGGACTAGCGGGTCCTCCTACGAGCAGTACTTC. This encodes CASSPWGTSGSSYEQYF.

The CDR3 sequence: CASSIPWGTEAFF. CDR3 DNA: TGTGCCAGTAGTATCCCTTGGGGCACTGAAGCTTTCTTT. The chain couples TRBV19 to TRBJ1-1; D is ambiguous. The CDR3 totals 13 residues. Deletions cut 3 bases from V and 4 bases from J, with 9 bases between. CDR1 is LNHDA, CDR2 SQIVND, per germline (reference sequence).

CDR3 nucleotides: TGCGCCAGCAGCTTGTTCAGTTACGGAAACACCATATATTTT. Amino acid sequence: CASSLFSYGNTIYF. The rearrangement uses TRBV5-1 and TRBJ1-3; D is undetermined. V lost 1 base and J 4 bases, leaving 9 bases between the germline ends. Germline loops: CDR1 SGHRS, CDR2 YFSETQ. CDR3 size: 14 residues.

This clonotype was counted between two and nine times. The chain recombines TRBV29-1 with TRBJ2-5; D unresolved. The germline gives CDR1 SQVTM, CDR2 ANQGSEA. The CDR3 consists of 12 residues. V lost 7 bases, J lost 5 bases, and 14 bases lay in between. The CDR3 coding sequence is TGCAGCGGGTTGGGAATTGGGGAGACCCAGTACTTC. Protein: CSGLGIGETQYF.

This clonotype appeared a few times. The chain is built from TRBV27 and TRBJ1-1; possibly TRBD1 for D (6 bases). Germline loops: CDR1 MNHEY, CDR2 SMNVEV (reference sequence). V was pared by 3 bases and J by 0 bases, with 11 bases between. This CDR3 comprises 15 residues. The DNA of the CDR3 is TGTGCCAGCAGTTTGATGGGGGCTCTGAACACTGAAGCTTTCTTT. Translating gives CASSLMGALNTEAFF.

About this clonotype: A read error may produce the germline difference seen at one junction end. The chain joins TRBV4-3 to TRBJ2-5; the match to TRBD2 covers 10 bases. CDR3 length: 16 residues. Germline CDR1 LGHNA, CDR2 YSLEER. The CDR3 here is CDSSQVSSPAGGPQYF. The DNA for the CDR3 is TGCGACAGCAGCCAAGTTTCCTCGCCAGCGGGAGGGCCCCAGTACTTC.

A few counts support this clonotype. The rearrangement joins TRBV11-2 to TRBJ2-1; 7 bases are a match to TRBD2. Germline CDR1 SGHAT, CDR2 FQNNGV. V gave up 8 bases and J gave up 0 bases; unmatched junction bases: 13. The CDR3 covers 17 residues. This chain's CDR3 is CASVQAPPGGSYNEQFF. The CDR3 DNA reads TGTGCCAGCGTTCAGGCCCCACCGGGAGGCTCCTACAATGAGCAGTTCTTC. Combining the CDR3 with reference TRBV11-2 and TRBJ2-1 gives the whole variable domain EAGVAQSPRYKIIEKRQSVAFWCNPISGHATLYWYQQILGQGPKLLIQFQNNGVVDDSQLPKDRFSAERLKGVDSTLKIQPAKLEDSAVYLCASVQAPPGGSYNEQFFGPGTRLTVL.

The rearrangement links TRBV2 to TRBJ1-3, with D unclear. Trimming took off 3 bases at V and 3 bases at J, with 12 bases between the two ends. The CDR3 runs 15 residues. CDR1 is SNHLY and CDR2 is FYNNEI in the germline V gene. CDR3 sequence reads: CASSDLWLGGNTIYF. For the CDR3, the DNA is TGTGCCAGCAGTGATCTTTGGTTAGGTGGAAACACCATATATTTT.

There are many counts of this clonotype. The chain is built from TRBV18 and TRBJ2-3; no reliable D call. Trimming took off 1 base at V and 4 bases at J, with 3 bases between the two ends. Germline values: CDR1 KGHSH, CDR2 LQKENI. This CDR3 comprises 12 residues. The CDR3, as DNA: TGTGCCAGCTCACCACGGGCAGATACGCAGTATTTT. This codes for CASSPRADTQYF.

CDR3 in amino acids: CASSFQGGVQYF. Written as DNA, the CDR3 is TGTGCCAGCAGTTTCCAGGGGGGGGTGCAGTACTTC. J is TRBJ2-7 and V is TRBV27; perhaps D is TRBD1 or TRBD2 (7 bases each). CDR3 size: 12 residues. Germline CDR1 MNHEY, CDR2 SMNVEV (reference sequence). Trimming removed 3 bases from V and 9 bases from J, with 12 bases in between.

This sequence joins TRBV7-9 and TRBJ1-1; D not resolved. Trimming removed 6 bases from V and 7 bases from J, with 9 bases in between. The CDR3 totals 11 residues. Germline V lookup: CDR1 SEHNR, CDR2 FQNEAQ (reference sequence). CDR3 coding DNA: TGTGCCAGCAGTCGACCGGGTGAAGCTTTCTTT. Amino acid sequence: CASSRPGEAFF.

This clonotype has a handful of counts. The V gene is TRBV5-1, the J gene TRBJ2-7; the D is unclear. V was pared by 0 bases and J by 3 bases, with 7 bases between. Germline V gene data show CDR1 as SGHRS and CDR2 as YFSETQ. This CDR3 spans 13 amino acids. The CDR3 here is CASSLGSNYEQYF. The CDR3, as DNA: TGCGCCAGCAGCTTGGGGTCTAACTACGAGCAGTACTTC.

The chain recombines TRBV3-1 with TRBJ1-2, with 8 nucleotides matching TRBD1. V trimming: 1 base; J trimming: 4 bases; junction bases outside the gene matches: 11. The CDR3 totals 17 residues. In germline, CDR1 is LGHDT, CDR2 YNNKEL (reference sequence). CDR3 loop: CASSQAIPGGGSYGYTF. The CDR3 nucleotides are TGTGCCAGCAGCCAAGCAATCCCAGGGGGCGGGAGCTATGGCTACACCTTC.